One sample yielded the 10 T cell receptor beta chains listed below, sequenced in a study of shared T cell receptors in the human thymus. The protocol was immunoSEQ multiplex PCR, while the TCRdb copy is restricted to in-frame clones and leaves out a portion. The sample includes 500,000 to 850,000 clones, about 89% seen only once; the top ten take about 0.0094%. This same sample was also part of a study on human thymus T cells.

Sequenced: thymocytes. These receptors originate from a boy less than two years old with a congenital heart defect.

This chain links TRBV27 with TRBJ2-1; D not resolved. The CDR3 is made up of 14 amino acids. Germline lookup yields CDR1 MNHEY and CDR2 SMNVEV (reference sequence). Trimming removed 5 bases at V and 0 bases at J, with 8 bases between. In DNA, the CDR3 is TGTGCCAGCAGTCCCCATAGCTCCTACAATGAGCAGTTCTTC. Its translation is CASSPHSSYNEQFF.

The chain couples TRBV9 to TRBJ2-1, with D maybe TRBD2 (5 bases). V was trimmed by 0 bases and J by 5 bases, leaving 9 bases between them. The CDR3 is made up of 14 amino acids. In germline, CDR1 is SGDLS, CDR2 YYNGEE. The CDR3 sequence is CASSVGESHNEQFF. For the CDR3, the DNA is TGTGCCAGCAGCGTAGGGGAGAGCCACAATGAGCAGTTCTTC.

The chain has TRBV28 and TRBJ2-5; D may be TRBD2 (7 bases). The CDR3 spans 16 residues. From germline, CDR1 is MDHEN and CDR2 SYDVKM. With 4 bases removed from V and 3 bases from J, the gap between germline ends came to 18 bases. CDR3 sequence reads: CASSSTMRGPEETQYF. The CDR3 DNA sequence: TGTGCCAGCAGTTCCACCATGCGGGGGCCCGAAGAGACCCAGTACTTC.

This chain joins TRBV5-6 and TRBJ1-4; possible D gene TRBD1, 6 bases. The V end was cut by 0 bases, the J end by 8 bases, with 11 bases between. This CDR3 contains 14 residues. CDR1 SGHDT and CDR2 YYEEEE come from the germline V gene. The CDR3 region is CASSLEQGGEKLFF. As DNA, the CDR3 is TGTGCCAGCAGCTTGGAACAGGGAGGGGAAAAACTGTTTTTT.

This chain uses TRBV28 with TRBJ1-2; 8 nucleotides agree with TRBD1. Germline assignment: CDR1 MDHEN and CDR2 SYDVKM. The J segment lost 4 bases and the V segment lost 0 bases, leaving 13 bases of the junction unmatched. CDR3 length: 18 amino acids. The CDR3 coding sequence is TGTGCCAGCAGTTTATGGGACAGGGTACCGATCCCACCCTATGGCTACACCTTC. It translates to CASSLWDRVPIPPYGYTF.

The J gene is TRBJ1-2, the V gene TRBV7-2; 8 bases agree with TRBD1. The CDR3 spans 15 residues. Trimming took 2 bases from V and 7 from J; bases not matched to a gene: 9. The germline gives CDR1 SGHTA, CDR2 FQGNSA. The CDR3 spells CASSLPWQGARGYTF. The CDR3 nucleotides are TGTGCCAGCAGCTTACCCTGGCAGGGGGCGCGTGGCTACACCTTC. Supplemented by reference TRBV7-2 and TRBJ1-2, the full variable domain reads GAGVSQSPSNKVTEKGKDVELRCDPISGHTALYWYRQSLGQGLEFLIYFQGNSAPDKSGLPSDRFSAERTGGSVSTLTIQRTQQEDSAVYLCASSLPWQGARGYTFGSGTRLTVV.

This chain connects TRBV6-1 to TRBJ2-1; 11 bases match TRBD1. The CDR3 runs 16 residues. The V and J ends lost 4 bases and 5 bases, in that order; junction bases with no gene match: 7. From germline, CDR1 is MNHNS and CDR2 SASEGT. Here the CDR3 DNA reads TGTGCCAGCAGTGCGGTCCGGGACAGGGGGAACAATGAGCAGTTCTTC. The encoded protein is CASSAVRDRGNNEQFF.

CDR3 region: CASSVRTSGSEHEQYF. In DNA, the CDR3 is TGTGCCAGCAGCGTGAGGACTAGCGGTTCTGAGCACGAGCAGTACTTC. The chain combines TRBV11-2 with TRBJ2-5, with 10 positions matching TRBD2. With the DNA end fitting TRBJ2-7 better, the J assignment may be wrong. The CDR3 has 16 amino acids. Germline V gene data show CDR1 as SGHAT and CDR2 as FQNNGV.

The chain uses TRBV2 and TRBJ2-3; weak D call: TRBD2 (6 bases). V was pared by 8 bases and J by 6 bases, with 12 bases between. The CDR3 extends over 12 amino acids. Germline CDR1 SNHLY, CDR2 FYNNEI. As DNA, the CDR3 is TGTGCCAGCCGCGGGGCCGTCGATACGCAGTATTTT. It translates to CASRGAVDTQYF.

V and J are TRBV11-2 and TRBJ2-7, with 9 bases aligning to TRBD2. This CDR3 has 16 residues. Per germline, CDR1 SGHAT and CDR2 FQNNGV. V trimming: 0 bases; J trimming: 3 bases; junction bases outside the gene matches: 6. As DNA, the CDR3 is TGTGCCAGCAGCTTAGATCCTAGCGGGGAAGGCTACGAGCAGTACTTC. Encoded protein: CASSLDPSGEGYEQYF.